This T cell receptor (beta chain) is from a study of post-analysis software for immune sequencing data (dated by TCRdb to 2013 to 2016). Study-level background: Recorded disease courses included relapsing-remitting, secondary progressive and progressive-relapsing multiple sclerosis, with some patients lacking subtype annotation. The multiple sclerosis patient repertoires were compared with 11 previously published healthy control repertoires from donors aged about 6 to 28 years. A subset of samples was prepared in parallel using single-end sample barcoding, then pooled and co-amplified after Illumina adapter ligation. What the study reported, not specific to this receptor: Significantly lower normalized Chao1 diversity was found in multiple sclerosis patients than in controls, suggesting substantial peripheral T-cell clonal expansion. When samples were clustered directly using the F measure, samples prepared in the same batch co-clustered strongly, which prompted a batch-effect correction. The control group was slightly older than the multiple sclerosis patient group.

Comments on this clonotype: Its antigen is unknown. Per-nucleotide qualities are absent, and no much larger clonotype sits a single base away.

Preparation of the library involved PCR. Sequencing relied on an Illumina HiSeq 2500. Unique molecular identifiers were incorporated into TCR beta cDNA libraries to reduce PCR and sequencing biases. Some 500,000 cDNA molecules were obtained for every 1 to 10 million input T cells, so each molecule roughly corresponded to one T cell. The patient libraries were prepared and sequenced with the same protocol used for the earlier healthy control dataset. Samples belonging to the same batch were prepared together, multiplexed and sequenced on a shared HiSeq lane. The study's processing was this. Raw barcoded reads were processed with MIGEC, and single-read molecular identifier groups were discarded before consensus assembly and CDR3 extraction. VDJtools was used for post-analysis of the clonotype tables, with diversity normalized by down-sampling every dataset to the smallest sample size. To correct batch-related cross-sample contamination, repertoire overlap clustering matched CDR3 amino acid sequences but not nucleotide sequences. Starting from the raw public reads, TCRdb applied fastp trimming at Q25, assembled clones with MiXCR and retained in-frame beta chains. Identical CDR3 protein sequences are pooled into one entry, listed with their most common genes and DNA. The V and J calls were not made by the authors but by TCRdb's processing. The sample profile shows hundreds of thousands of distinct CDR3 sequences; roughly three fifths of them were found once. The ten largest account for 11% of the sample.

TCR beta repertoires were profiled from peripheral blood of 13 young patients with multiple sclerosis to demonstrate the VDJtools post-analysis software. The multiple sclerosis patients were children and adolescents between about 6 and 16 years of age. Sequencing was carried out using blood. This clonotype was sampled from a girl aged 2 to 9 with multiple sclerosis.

The nucleotides are TGTGCCAGCAGCCCTCGACTTTTTCCAGATACGCAGTATTTT. This yields the protein CASSPRLFPDTQYF. The chain is made from TRBV11-2 and TRBJ2-3, with the D gene uncertain. V lost 5 bases and J lost 4 bases; the stretch between them is 13 bases long. The CDR3 goes from the cysteine to the phenylalanine over 14 residues. Only the CDR3 part of the read is kept: 42 bases, read in frame from the first base. The germline V gene gives CDR1 as SGHAT and CDR2 as FQNNGV. Full variable domain (CDR3 extended with the reference TRBV11-2 and TRBJ2-3 proteins): EAGVAQSPRYKIIEKRQSVAFWCNPISGHATLYWYQQILGQGPKLLIQFQNNGVVDDSQLPKDRFSAERLKGVDSTLKIQPAKLEDSAVYLCASSPRLFPDTQYFGPGTRLTVL.